A single sample gave rise to the 21 T cell receptor beta chains below, sequenced in a study of T-cell reconstitution after alpha-beta-depleted transplantation in children. Unique molecular identifiers were incorporated into the prepared TCRbeta library. TCRdb reanalysed the PCR reads using MiXCR and keeps one entry per CDR3 protein. In the table there are around 450,000 distinct CDR3 sequences, around two fifths of which are singletons. The sequencing here drew on PBMCs, taken before TCRalphabeta/CD19-depleted stem cell transplant. The receptors shown here come from a girl between 2 and 10 years old with aplastic anemia, due to receive a stem cell transplant.

V and J are TRBV11-2 and TRBJ2-1; 8 positions agree with TRBD2. The ends lost 5 bases at V and 7 bases at J; junction bases unmatched: 10. Germline values: CDR1 SGHAT, CDR2 FQNNGV. The CDR3 extends over 15 amino acids. This CDR3 is CASSLGGAARNEQFF. The CDR3 nucleotides read TGTGCCAGCAGCCTCGGGGGGGCCGCCCGGAATGAGCAGTTCTTC. The full variable domain, rest sourced from reference TRBV11-2 and TRBJ2-1, is EAGVAQSPRYKIIEKRQSVAFWCNPISGHATLYWYQQILGQGPKLLIQFQNNGVVDDSQLPKDRFSAERLKGVDSTLKIQPAKLEDSAVYLCASSLGGAARNEQFFGPGTRLTVL.

The V and J genes are TRBV29-1 and TRBJ2-1, with no clear D. The germline V gene has CDR1 SQVTM and CDR2 ANQGSEA. Deletions cut 0 bases from V and 1 base from J, with 10 bases between. The length of the CDR3 is 15 residues. Here the CDR3 reads CSVEDRTQSYNEQFF. DNA for the CDR3: TGCAGCGTTGAAGATCGGACCCAATCCTACAATGAGCAGTTCTTC.

The chain recombines TRBV9 with TRBJ2-1; 7 bases match TRBD2. V shed 4 bases and J 7 bases; nucleotides not matched to a gene: 17. The germline V gene encodes CDR1 SGDLS and CDR2 YYNGEE. This CDR3 comprises 17 residues. The CDR3: CASSTSSGREILNEQFF. Here the CDR3 DNA reads TGTGCCAGCAGCACTTCTTCCGGGCGGGAGATACTTAATGAGCAGTTCTTC.

The J gene is TRBJ2-3, the V gene TRBV5-1; tentative D call: TRBD1 (6 bases). V was shortened by 3 bases and J by 6 bases, with 14 bases between the two germline ends. Germline CDR1 and CDR2: SGHRS and YFSETQ. The CDR3 has 14 amino acids. The CDR3, as DNA: TGCGCCAGCAGCTCCGGGACACTCGTGGATACGCAGTATTTT. Its translation: CASSSGTLVDTQYF.

The chain's CDR3 is CASSENMGDSGNTIYF. The CDR3 bases are TGTGCCAGCAGTGAAAATATGGGTGACTCTGGAAACACCATATATTTT. The V call is TRBV2, the J call TRBJ1-3; no clear D. Trimming took 2 bases from V and 0 from J, leaving 11 bases between them. The germline gives CDR1 SNHLY, CDR2 FYNNEI. This CDR3 region has 16 residues.

This rearrangement joins TRBV6-5 to TRBJ2-3; no definite D call. V dropped 2 bases and J dropped 1 base, with 13 bases sitting between them. The germline V gene encodes CDR1 MNHEY and CDR2 SVGAGI. This CDR3 has 16 residues. The CDR3 here is CASSYRQFLGTDTQYF. The CDR3 region has the DNA TGTGCCAGCAGTTACAGGCAGTTCCTCGGCACAGATACGCAGTATTTT.

This sequence joins TRBV10-3 and TRBJ2-5; D gene unclear. This CDR3 is built from 13 residues. CDR1 is ENHRY and CDR2 is SYGVKD in the germline V gene. Trimming took 0 bases from V and 5 from J, leaving 7 bases between them. The CDR3: CAISESAAETQYF. CDR3 DNA: TGTGCCATCAGTGAGTCGGCCGCCGAGACCCAGTACTTC.

This sequence joins TRBV28 and TRBJ2-7, with TRBD1 identical over 8 bases. CDR1 MDHEN and CDR2 SYDVKM come from the germline V gene. The CDR3 covers 15 residues. J was trimmed by 1 base and V by 6 bases; bases with no gene match: 8. CDR3 region: CASSSLRTGSYEQYF. The CDR3 coding sequence is TGTGCCAGCAGCTCCTTGCGGACAGGGTCCTACGAGCAGTACTTC.

This clonotype was seen once. The chain joins TRBV11-2 to TRBJ2-7, with D possibly being TRBD1 (6 bases). CDR1 SGHAT and CDR2 FQNNGV come from the germline V gene. Deletions cut 0 bases from V and 5 bases from J, with 14 bases between. The length of the CDR3 is 15 residues. The CDR3, as DNA: TGTGCCAGCAGCTTAGATAGGGGGAGTAGGGACGAGCAGTACTTC. Encoded protein: CASSLDRGSRDEQYF. Using reference TRBV11-2 and TRBJ2-7 for the parts outside the CDR3, the full variable domain is EAGVAQSPRYKIIEKRQSVAFWCNPISGHATLYWYQQILGQGPKLLIQFQNNGVVDDSQLPKDRFSAERLKGVDSTLKIQPAKLEDSAVYLCASSLDRGSRDEQYFGPGTRLTVT.

This clonotype came up many times. The chain employs TRBV20-1 and TRBJ2-1; the match to TRBD2 covers 7 bases. Germline loops: CDR1 DFQATT, CDR2 SNEGSKA (reference sequence). The CDR3 length is 15 residues. After removal of 3 bases from V and 2 bases from J, the junction contained 7 bases not matched to a gene. The CDR3 DNA is TGCAGTGCTAGGAGCGGGAATATCCCCTACAATGAGCAGTTCTTC. Translation: CSARSGNIPYNEQFF.

This clonotype showed up many times. This may stem from a read error, because a much larger clone lies one nucleotide away. The V and J genes are TRBV27 and TRBJ2-7, with unresolved D. This CDR3 spans 10 amino acids. Trimming pared 8 bases from V and 2 bases from J, leaving 4 bases between. Looked up from germline, CDR1 is MNHEY and CDR2 is SMNVEV (reference sequence). The CDR3 DNA reads as TGTGCCAGCGGGACCTACGAGCAGTACTTC. It encodes CASGTYEQYF.

The chain is built from TRBV7-8 and TRBJ2-1; 7 bases map to TRBD1. Germline CDR1 reads SGHVS; CDR2 reads FQNEAQ. The CDR3 has 12 amino acids. V lost 8 bases to trimming and J lost 5 bases; unmatched junction nucleotides: 3. The CDR3 coding sequence is TGTGCCAGCCTGGGACAGCACAATGAGCAGTTCTTC. Residues: CASLGQHNEQFF.

This rearrangement joins TRBV9 to TRBJ2-7; 8 bases map to TRBD1. The V gene end was trimmed by 0 bases and the J gene end by 5 bases; junction bases not matched to a gene: 10. CDR3 size: 16 residues. Germline V gene lookup returns CDR1 SGDLS and CDR2 YYNGEE. In DNA, the CDR3 is TGTGCCAGCAGCGTAGCGGGACAGGTGCCCCCGAACGAGCAGTACTTC. It translates to CASSVAGQVPPNEQYF.

The rearrangement uses TRBV5-1 and TRBJ2-1; 10 positions agree with TRBD1. There are 15 residues in the CDR3. V dropped 4 bases and J dropped 7; count of bases not matched to a gene: 8. Per germline, CDR1 SGHRS and CDR2 YFSETQ. The CDR3 here is CASSLGQGEMNEQFF. The CDR3 nucleotides are TGCGCCAGCAGCCTTGGACAGGGGGAAATGAATGAGCAGTTCTTC.

The genes are TRBV28 and TRBJ2-2; 9 nucleotides agree with TRBD2. Germline CDR1 is MDHEN and CDR2 is SYDVKM. The CDR3 is 17 amino acids. J lost 4 bases, V lost 2 bases, and 8 bases had no gene match. The CDR3 protein is CASSLTPLAGLTGELFF. The CDR3 DNA sequence: TGTGCCAGCAGTTTAACCCCTCTAGCGGGACTCACCGGGGAGCTGTTTTTT. Full variable domain (missing parts from reference TRBV28 and TRBJ2-2): DVKVTQSSRYLVKRTGEKVFLECVQDMDHENMFWYRQDPGLGLRLIYFSYDVKMKEKGDIPEGYSVSREKKERFSLILESASTNQTSMYLCASSLTPLAGLTGELFFGEGSRLTVL.

In its sample, this clonotype was seen a few times. The chain carries TRBV7-9 and TRBJ1-1, with TRBD1 matching over 7 bases. V shed 5 bases and J 6 bases; nucleotides not matched to a gene: 12. The germline V gene has CDR1 SEHNR and CDR2 FQNEAQ (reference sequence). This CDR3 is 15 amino acids long. Here the CDR3 DNA reads TGTGCCAGCAGCCCCTTTGTGACAGGGCGGGCTGAAGCTTTCTTT. Translation gives CASSPFVTGRAEAFF.

As to this clonotype: An end of the junction does not agree with germline; a read error may underlie this. This rearrangement joins TRBV4-1 to TRBJ2-3, with a weak D call TRBD1 (6 bases). The CDR3 runs to 16 residues. Germline V gives CDR1 MGHRA, CDR2 YSYEKL. CDR3 loop: CASSPLGTGSNNEQFF. For the CDR3, the DNA is TGCGCCAGCAGCCCCCTGGGCACAGGGTCTAACAATGAGCAGTTCTTT.

The chain uses TRBV6-1 and TRBJ2-1; 12 bases match TRBD2. There are 15 residues in the CDR3. The trim removed 7 bases at V and 7 bases at J, leaving 8 bases unmatched. The germline CDR1 and CDR2 sequences are MNHNS and SASEGT. CDR3 sequence: CASTKGGTSGNEQFF. CDR3 coding DNA: TGTGCCAGCACCAAGGGGGGGACTAGCGGGAATGAGCAGTTCTTC.

With respect to this clonotype: Being one base from a much bigger clone, this may be a read error. The rearrangement joins TRBV7-9 to TRBJ2-1; TRBD2 matches 10 bases. The CDR3 covers 17 residues. V dropped 5 bases and J dropped 8; count of bases not matched to a gene: 15. The V gene's germline CDR1 is SEHNR and CDR2 FQNEAQ (reference sequence). The CDR3 DNA reads TGTGCCAGCAGCACATCTCTAGCGGGAGAGTCCCGGGATGAGCAGTTCTTC. Protein product: CASSTSLAGESRDEQFF.

This clonotype was detected ten times or more. This chain joins TRBV29-1 and TRBJ2-7; 8 nucleotides line up with TRBD2. CDR3 length: 13 amino acids. The germline V gene has CDR1 SQVTM and CDR2 ANQGSEA. J gave up 2 bases and V 6 bases, and 6 bases lay outside the gene matches. The CDR3 loop reads CSVGGGPPYEQYF. CDR3 DNA sequence: TGCAGCGTCGGGGGGGGACCCCCCTACGAGCAGTACTTC.

The chain employs TRBV29-1 and TRBJ2-1, with TRBD2 matching 9 bases. V gave up 6 bases and J gave up 4 bases; unmatched junction bases: 13. Germline V gene sequence: CDR1 SQVTM, CDR2 ANQGSEA. The CDR3 extends over 16 amino acids. The CDR3 coding sequence is TGCAGCGTCCTCACTTTAGCGGGAGAGGCGTACAATGAGCAGTTCTTC. Amino acid sequence: CSVLTLAGEAYNEQFF.